The clone carrying this T cell receptor beta chain counts as medium-sized. Its antigen remains unknown. The germline V and J ends were trimmed by 8 bases and 6 bases, with 19 bases remaining between them. Germline CDR1 and CDR2: MNHEY and SVGAGI. CDR3 size: 15 residues. Sequencing used immunoSEQ multiplex PCR; TCRdb keeps in-frame clones, though not all of them. The sample has about 2,400 clones; approximately 46% are singletons. This specimen comes from a study of Tregs in tolerant kidney transplant recipients. Across the whole study: A 3-day belatacept mixed lymphocyte reaction, sometimes plus 5-day graft donor restimulation, preceded CD4+CD25+CD127- sorting. Sorting used antibodies to exclude donor cells.

Study conclusions and caveats: Activated donor B cell expansion appeared to reveal the most relevant donor-specific TCRbeta repertoire. Few patients were studied, so findings need validation in larger groups.

V is TRBV6-5 and J is TRBJ2-2, with D tentatively TRBD1 or TRBD2 (6 bases each). The specimen sequenced was Tregs from blood cultured with allogeneic cells. This sequence was found in a human donor in good health. The CDR3 nucleotides are TGTGCCAGCTGGGGGATGGGCCGGGGGCCCGGGGAGCTGTTTTTT. Translation gives CASWGMGRGPGELFF.